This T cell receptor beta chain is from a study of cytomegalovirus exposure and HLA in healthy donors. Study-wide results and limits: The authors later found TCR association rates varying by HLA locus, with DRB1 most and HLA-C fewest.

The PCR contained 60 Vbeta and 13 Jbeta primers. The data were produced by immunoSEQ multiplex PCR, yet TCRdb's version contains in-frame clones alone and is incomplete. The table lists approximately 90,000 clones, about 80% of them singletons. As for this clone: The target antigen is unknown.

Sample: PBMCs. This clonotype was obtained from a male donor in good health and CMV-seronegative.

The CDR3 here is CAWRLTRGGARPAFF. The CDR3 bases are TGTGCCTGGAGGTTGACCCGAGGGGGCGCGAGACCAGCTTTCTTT. V is TRBV30 and J is TRBJ1-1; 7 bases agree with TRBD1. Germline values: CDR1 GTSNPN, CDR2 SVGIG (reference sequence). V lost 3 bases to trimming and J lost 10 bases; unmatched junction nucleotides: 17. The CDR3 contains 15 residues.